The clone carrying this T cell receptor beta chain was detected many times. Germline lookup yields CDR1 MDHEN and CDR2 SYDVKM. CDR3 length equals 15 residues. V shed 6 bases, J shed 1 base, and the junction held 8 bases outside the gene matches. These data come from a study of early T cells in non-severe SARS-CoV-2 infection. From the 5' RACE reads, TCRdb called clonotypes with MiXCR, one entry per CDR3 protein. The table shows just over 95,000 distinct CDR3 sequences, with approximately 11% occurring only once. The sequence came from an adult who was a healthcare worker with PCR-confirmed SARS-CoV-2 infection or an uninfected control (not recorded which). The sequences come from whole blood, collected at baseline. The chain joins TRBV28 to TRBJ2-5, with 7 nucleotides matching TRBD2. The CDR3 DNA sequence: TGTGCCAGCAGCGTATACTCTAGCGGCCAAGAGACCCAGTACTTC. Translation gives CASSVYSSGQETQYF.